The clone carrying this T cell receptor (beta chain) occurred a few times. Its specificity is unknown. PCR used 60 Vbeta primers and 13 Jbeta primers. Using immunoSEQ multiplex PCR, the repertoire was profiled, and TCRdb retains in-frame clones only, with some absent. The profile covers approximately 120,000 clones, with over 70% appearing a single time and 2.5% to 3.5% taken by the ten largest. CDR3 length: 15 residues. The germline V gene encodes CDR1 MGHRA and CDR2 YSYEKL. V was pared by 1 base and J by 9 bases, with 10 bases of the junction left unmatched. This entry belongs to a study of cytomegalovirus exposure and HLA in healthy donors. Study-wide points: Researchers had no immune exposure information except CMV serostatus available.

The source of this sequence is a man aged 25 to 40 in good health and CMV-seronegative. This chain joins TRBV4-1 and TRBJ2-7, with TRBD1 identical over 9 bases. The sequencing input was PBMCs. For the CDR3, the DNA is TGCGCCAGCAGCCAAGCACAGGGGGCGAGTGTGGTGCAGTACTTC. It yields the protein CASSQAQGASVVQYF.